The 20 T cell receptor beta chains reported below all come from one sample, sequenced in a study of technical replicates of blood from a few donors. Sequencing was performed with immunoSEQ multiplex PCR; in TCRdb, only in-frame clones are kept and a portion is missing. The sample holds roughly 64,000 clones, 75% to 90% seen once. The sequenced material came from PBMCs. The source is a human donor in good health. Some clones in this sample may be carry-over from other donors' samples.

The chain combines TRBV2 with TRBJ1-6, with a weak D call TRBD1 (5 bases). Between the trimmed V and J ends, which lost 4 bases and 11 bases, there was a span of 12 bases. Germline values: CDR1 SNHLY, CDR2 FYNNEI. CDR3 length equals 13 residues. The DNA for the CDR3 is TGTGCCAGCAGTGGACAGCTAGGGGCACCCCTCCACTTT. It yields the protein CASSGQLGAPLHF.

DNA of the CDR3: TGTGCCAGCAGCACGGGACAGGGTGACGAGCAGTACTTC. It specifies CASSTGQGDEQYF. The V and J genes are TRBV5-6 and TRBJ2-7, with TRBD1 identical over 9 bases. Unmatched junction bases numbered 4, after V lost 4 bases and J lost 5 bases. From germline, CDR1 is SGHDT and CDR2 YYEEEE. The CDR3 runs 13 residues.

The gene calls are TRBV29-1 and TRBJ2-2; 9 bases agree with TRBD2. The junction had 12 bases not matched to a gene; V was cut back by 4 bases and J by 3 bases. The CDR3 loop spans 17 amino acids. CDR1 is SQVTM and CDR2 is ANQGSEA in the germline V gene. This CDR3 reads CSVADGRTSAHTGELFF. CDR3 nucleotides: TGCAGCGTTGCGGACGGCAGGACTAGCGCTCACACCGGGGAGCTGTTTTTT.

This chain joins TRBV10-1 and TRBJ1-1, with 7 bases identical to TRBD1. Germline CDR1 WNHNN, CDR2 SYGVQD (reference sequence). With V trimmed by 2 bases and J by 3 bases, 6 bases remained unmatched. The CDR3 runs 15 residues. CDR3 bases: TGCGCCAGCAGTGAGGAGACAGGGTTTGACACTGAAGCTTTCTTT. The encoded protein is CASSEETGFDTEAFF.

This rearrangement joins TRBV4-3 to TRBJ2-3; TRBD2 might be the D (6 bases). Per the germline V gene, CDR1 is LGHNA and CDR2 is YSLEER. V lost 1 base and J lost 7, with 9 bases in between. The CDR3 contains 13 residues. CDR3 residues: CASSQGGLHTQYF. CDR3 nucleotide sequence: TGCGCCAGCAGCCAAGGGGGACTGCATACGCAGTATTTT.

The chain is built from TRBV7-9 and TRBJ2-7; possible D gene TRBD1, 5 bases. V was pared by 3 bases and J by 0 bases, with 9 bases between. Germline V gene sequence: CDR1 SEHNR, CDR2 FQNEAQ (reference sequence). The CDR3 spans 14 residues. The CDR3 nucleotides are TGTGCCAGCAGCTTCTTAGACAGCTCCTACGAGCAGTACTTC. Translation: CASSFLDSSYEQYF.

The chain recombines TRBV5-1 with TRBJ2-3; TRBD2 matches at 11 bases. The CDR3 length is 16 residues. Germline CDR1 is SGHRS and CDR2 is YFSETQ. V gave up 4 bases and J gave up 3 bases; unmatched junction bases: 7. The CDR3 DNA is TGCGCCAGCAGCCCCCACACTAGCGGGGGAACAGATACGCAGTATTTT. Translated, it gives CASSPHTSGGTDTQYF.

The gene calls are TRBV9 and TRBJ2-5; 9 bases are shared with TRBD2. Trimming removed 4 bases from V and 2 bases from J; junction bases left unmatched: 9. The CDR3 loop spans 16 amino acids. CDR1 is SGDLS and CDR2 is YYNGEE in the germline V gene. The CDR3 DNA sequence: TGTGCCAGCAGCTCCTTATGGGCGGGAGGGCAAGAGACCCAGTACTTC. This codes for CASSSLWAGGQETQYF.

The V and J genes are TRBV7-2 and TRBJ2-6; a weak D match, TRBD1 (6 bases). Germline CDR1 and CDR2: SGHTA and FQGNSA. The V and J ends lost 3 bases and 0 bases respectively, with 12 bases between them. This CDR3 region has 17 residues. In DNA, the CDR3 is TGTGCCAGCAGCTTCAGGGGATCACCCTCTGGGGCCAACGTCCTGACTTTC. Protein sequence: CASSFRGSPSGANVLTF. The entire variable domain, with the rest obtained from reference TRBV7-2 and TRBJ2-6, is as follows: GAGVSQSPSNKVTEKGKDVELRCDPISGHTALYWYRQSLGQGLEFLIYFQGNSAPDKSGLPSDRFSAERTGGSVSTLTIQRTQQEDSAVYLCASSFRGSPSGANVLTFGAGSRLTVL.

The V and J genes are TRBV7-2 and TRBJ1-2; 7 nucleotides match TRBD1. The CDR3 length is 13 residues. V shed 10 bases, J shed 0 bases, and the junction held 5 bases outside the gene matches. Germline values: CDR1 SGHTA, CDR2 FQGNSA. DNA of the CDR3: TGTGCCACAGGGGGGCAGACTAACTATGGCTACACCTTC. This sequence encodes CATGGQTNYGYTF.

The J gene is TRBJ1-2, the V gene TRBV7-6; weak D call: TRBD1 (5 bases). CDR3 length: 15 amino acids. Per germline, CDR1 SGHVS and CDR2 FNYEAQ. V was trimmed by 5 bases and J by 2 bases, leaving 15 bases between them. The CDR3 DNA reads as TGTGCCAGCAGCCCCGATTGGGGCGTGAACTATGGCTACACCTTC. Translating gives CASSPDWGVNYGYTF.

The chain has TRBV6-6 and TRBJ1-1, with 7 bases aligning to TRBD1. The CDR3 spans 15 residues. Trimming at V came to 5 bases and at J to 1 base, leaving 7 bases not matched to a gene. Germline CDR1 MNHNY, CDR2 SVGAGI (reference sequence). In DNA form, the CDR3 reads TGTGCCAGCAGTGACAGTCACAGGGGGAACACTGAAGCTTTCTTT. It is translated as CASSDSHRGNTEAFF.

This chain joins TRBV7-6 and TRBJ2-3; the match to TRBD1 covers 10 bases. Germline V lookup: CDR1 SGHVS, CDR2 FNYEAQ. V was clipped by 4 bases and J by 3 bases; unmatched bases: 7. The CDR3 is made up of 16 amino acids. The CDR3 DNA follows: TGTGCCAGCAGCTCTCGCTGGGGACAGGGGACAGATACGCAGTATTTT. It is translated as CASSSRWGQGTDTQYF.

This chain links TRBV4-3 with TRBJ2-1; D gene ambiguous. From germline, CDR1 is LGHNA and CDR2 YSLEER. There are 17 residues in the CDR3. Trimming took off 3 bases at V and 6 bases at J, with 21 bases between the two ends. The CDR3 loop is CASSHRRWALPGNEQFF. CDR3 DNA: TGCGCCAGCAGCCACAGGCGCTGGGCCCTTCCTGGCAATGAGCAGTTCTTC.

This CDR3 is CASSLLPVTGELFF. CDR3 sequence (DNA): TGTGCCAGCAGCCTCCTGCCAGTCACCGGGGAGCTGTTTTTT. The V and J genes are TRBV7-3 and TRBJ2-2; the D is unclear. The CDR3 runs 14 residues. The germline V and J ends were trimmed by 5 bases and 4 bases, with 11 bases remaining between them. In germline, CDR1 is SGHTA, CDR2 FQGTGA. Drawing the rest from reference TRBV7-3 and TRBJ2-2, the complete variable domain is GAGVSQTPSNKVTEKGKYVELRCDPISGHTALYWYRQSLGQGPEFLIYFQGTGAADDSGLPNDRFFAVRPEGSVSTLKIQRTERGDSAVYLCASSLLPVTGELFFGEGSRLTVL.

V and J are TRBV30 and TRBJ2-1; 10 nucleotides agree with TRBD2. Germline values: CDR1 GTSNPN, CDR2 SVGIG (reference sequence). The CDR3 is 14 residues long. With V trimmed by 3 bases and J by 7 bases, 6 bases remained unmatched. CDR3 nucleotides: TGTGCCTGGAGAGTAGCGGGAGGCTTGAATGAGCAGTTCTTC. It is translated as CAWRVAGGLNEQFF.

This chain uses TRBV9 with TRBJ2-1, with 10 bases that match TRBD2. The CDR3 totals 15 residues. The V gene's germline CDR1 is SGDLS and CDR2 YYNGEE. J was trimmed by 4 bases and V by 3 bases; bases with no gene match: 4. CDR3 protein: CASSGSGGTYNEQFF. Written as DNA, the CDR3 is TGTGCCAGCAGCGGTAGCGGGGGGACGTACAATGAGCAGTTCTTC.

This chain uses TRBV6-5 with TRBJ2-1, with 10 bases aligning to TRBD1. The J segment lost 3 bases and the V segment lost 4 bases, leaving 6 bases of the junction unmatched. The germline V gene encodes CDR1 MNHEY and CDR2 SVGAGI. The CDR3 extends over 16 amino acids. The CDR3 DNA follows: TGTGCCAGCAGTTTGAATGGACAGGGGGGCTACAATGAGCAGTTCTTC. Protein product: CASSLNGQGGYNEQFF.

The chain links TRBV19 to TRBJ1-2, with 7 bases matching TRBD1. This CDR3 has 14 residues. With V trimmed by 7 bases and J by 4 bases, 9 bases remained unmatched. The V gene's germline CDR1 is LNHDA and CDR2 SQIVND (reference sequence). CDR3 sequence reads: CASNHRDRLYGYTF. The CDR3 nucleotides are TGTGCCAGTAACCACCGGGACAGACTCTATGGCTACACCTTC.

The chain joins TRBV10-3 to TRBJ2-4; a weak D match, TRBD1 (6 bases). This CDR3 contains 12 residues. Germline-derived CDR1 and CDR2 are ENHRY and SYGVKD. V lost 4 bases and J 12 bases, leaving 13 bases between the germline ends. CDR3 region: CAISADRSSQYF. The CDR3 DNA reads as TGTGCCATCAGTGCCGACAGGTCTAGTCAGTACTTC.